Reported below is one TCR beta chain. The antigen is not known. The data stem from a study of T cells in Graves' hyperthyroidism and ophthalmopathy. Findings of the study overall: Most thyroid clonotypes expanded above 0.001 appeared in blood too. Ophthalmopathy was model-predicted a median approximately 6.4 months pre-onset.

Amplified regions were TCR beta CDR3 sequences from RNA transcripts. First-round RT-PCR targeting the TCR CDR3 was performed with the HTBI primer set. TCRdb reanalysed the multiplex PCR reads using MiXCR and keeps one entry per CDR3 protein. This table holds approximately 600,000 distinct CDR3 sequences, 14% to 15% found once. For ophthalmopathy patients, the Clinical Activity Score was at least 3 and the NOSPECS grade at least 4; duration was under 3 months. Exclusion followed for patients with uncontrolled infection, other autoimmune disease, pregnancy or lactation. The sequence was collected from a woman between 40 and 55 years old with Graves' ophthalmopathy. Sequenced material: blood.

This chain's CDR3 is CASSLSYPPNEQYF. DNA for the CDR3: TGTGCCAGCAGTTTATCCTATCCTCCAAACGAGCAGTACTTC. The rearrangement uses TRBV12-3 or TRBV12-4 and TRBJ2-7; D not certain. The V end was cut by 2 bases, the J end by 5 bases, with 13 bases between. There are 14 residues in the CDR3.